This T cell receptor (beta chain) emerged from a study of Graves' ophthalmopathy and Graves' hyperthyroidism. Notes on the study in general: Using 13 signatures, a model distinguished ophthalmopathy from stable hyperthyroidism, reaching more than 85% sensitivity and around 81% specificity. Thyroid clonotypes that were expanded above 0.001 frequency mostly also appeared in blood.

The V and J ends lost 4 bases and 1 base respectively, with 8 bases between them. Looked up from germline, CDR1 is MNHEY and CDR2 is SVGAGI. The CDR3 covers 14 residues. RNA transcripts served as template for amplifying TCR beta CDR3 sequences. An opening RT-PCR round employed HTBI primers and preceded a second-round multiplex PCR. TCRdb reanalysed the multiplex PCR reads using MiXCR and keeps one entry per CDR3 protein. The sample includes about 400,000 distinct CDR3 sequences, approximately 20% seen only once; the top ten take roughly 1.6%. This clonotype was counted ten times or more. Its target is not known. Having ophthalmopathy, the donors showed moderate-to-severe activity, CAS ≥3 and NOSPECS ≥4, with disease lasting under 3 months.

The sequence derives from a woman aged 18-35 years with Graves' ophthalmopathy. Sequenced input: peripheral blood. This chain connects TRBV6-5 to TRBJ1-5; D not certain. In DNA form, the CDR3 reads TGTGCCAGCAGTTCACTGGGAAGCAATCAGCCCCAGCATTTT. This encodes CASSSLGSNQPQHF.